This TCR beta chain is drawn from a study of T-cell reconstitution after alpha-beta-depleted transplantation in children. The study, taken as a whole, reports: TCRbeta diversity was high at day 60 in some patients (a result of surviving recipient T cells and thymic progenitors). Most T-cell counts and diversity one year after the transplant came from T cells that were newly produced. Several hundred expanded graft clones reportedly gave rise to the alpha-beta T cells present about two months after transplant.

TCRbeta library preparation incorporated unique molecular identifiers. Using its own MiXCR run on the PCR reads, TCRdb lists one record per CDR3 protein. The data hold some 310,000 distinct CDR3 sequences, with 23% observed a single time. The CDR3 loop spans 17 amino acids. The V gene's germline CDR1 is SGHRS and CDR2 YFSETQ. Trimming removed 0 bases at V and 0 bases at J, with 12 bases between. This clonotype was counted many times. What it binds is not known. The chain has TRBV5-1 and TRBJ2-2, with D maybe TRBD1 (5 bases). The material was PBMCs, mostly from graft donor cells, obtained 180 days after TCRalphabeta/CD19-depleted stem cell transplant. The clonotype comes from a male patient younger than 18 who had a stem cell transplant for acute lymphoblastic leukemia, so the T cells may come from the graft donor. The DNA for the CDR3 is TGCGCCAGCAGCTTGGGGAAGACAGTCGCGAACACCGGGGAGCTGTTTTTT. As protein: CASSLGKTVANTGELFF.